A selection of T cell receptor beta chains follows, all from one sample in a study of cytomegalovirus exposure and HLA in healthy donors. Clones were read by immunoSEQ multiplex PCR, and TCRdb kept only the in-frame ones, dropping some. The table includes 110,000 to 150,000 clones, 80% to 90% detected once. What was sequenced was PBMCs. These receptor sequences come from a woman under 30 in good health and CMV-seropositive. The CDR3 runs from the conserved cysteine through the conserved F or W. Fields, in order: J gene, D gene, V gene, clone size, CDR3 length, CDR3 protein, CDR3 DNA. D genes are given only for firm matches. A clone size is listed for some rows: how often the clone was seen (once, few, many), or a class if it is expanded.

TRBJ1-6 TRBD1 TRBV10-3 NA 13 CAIRPGGRSPLHF TGTGCCATCCGCCCAGGGGGTCGTTCACCCCTCCACTTT
TRBJ2-5 TRBD2 TRBV5-1 NA 14 CASSPGRGAETQYF TGCGCCAGCAGCCCGGGGAGGGGCGCCGAGACCCAGTACTTC
TRBJ1-1 NA TRBV11-3 NA 13 CASSPRWNTEAFF TGTGCCAGCAGCCCGAGGTGGAACACTGAAGCTTTCTTT
TRBJ1-2 TRBD1 TRBV7-8 NA 15 CASSSARTGVYGYTF TGTGCCAGCAGCTCCGCCCGGACAGGCGTTTATGGCTACACCTTC
TRBJ1-1 TRBD1 TRBV6-1 NA 16 CASSERDRIMNTEAFF TGTGCCAGCAGTGAGAGGGACAGAATTATGAACACTGAAGCTTTCTTT
TRBJ2-3 TRBD2 TRBV18 NA 15 CASSPSSGGYDTQYF TGTGCCAGCTCACCTTCTAGCGGGGGTTACGATACGCAGTATTTT
TRBJ2-6 NA TRBV4-2 many 16 CASSQDEGTGANVLTF TGTGCCAGCAGCCAAGATGAGGGCACAGGGGCCAACGTCCTGACTTTC
TRBJ2-3 NA TRBV29-1 NA 14 CSVEWGGRTDTQYF TGCAGCGTTGAATGGGGGGGGCGCACAGATACGCAGTATTTT
TRBJ2-1 TRBD2 TRBV15 NA 18 CATSRGLPGLAGDNEQFF TGTGCCACCAGCAGGGGACTCCCGGGACTAGCGGGGGACAATGAGCAGTTCTTC
TRBJ1-1 NA TRBV6-5 NA 16 CASSYSWGRGNTEAFF TGTGCCAGCAGTTACTCATGGGGTAGGGGGAACACTGAAGCTTTCTTT
TRBJ1-4 TRBD1 TRBV7-9 NA 11 CASSPGDRKFF TGTGCCAGCAGCCCGGGGGACAGAAAGTTTTTT
TRBJ1-1 NA TRBV27 NA 13 CASSSTLDTEAFF TGTGCCAGCAGTTCGACTTTGGACACTGAAGCTTTCTTT
TRBJ1-3 TRBD1 TRBV28 NA 14 CASSFQGAGNTIYF TGTGCCAGCAGTTTTCAGGGGGCTGGAAACACCATATATTTT
TRBJ1-5 TRBD1 TRBV6-1 NA 16 CASSESPGGSNQPQHF TGTGCCAGCAGTGAATCACCAGGGGGCAGCAATCAGCCCCAGCATTTT
TRBJ1-1 NA TRBV27 NA 15 CASRSRGRVNTEAFF TGTGCCAGCAGATCCAGGGGAAGGGTGAACACTGAAGCTTTCTTT
TRBJ1-2 NA TRBV6-6 few 14 CASTSPKENYGYTF TGTGCCAGCACTTCACCCAAGGAGAACTATGGCTACACCTTC
TRBJ1-2 TRBD1 TRBV5-1 NA 16 CASSGWDSEFNYGYTF TGCGCCAGCAGCGGATGGGACAGCGAATTTAACTATGGCTACACCTTC
TRBJ1-2 TRBD1 TRBV28 NA 14 CASSTTGGVDGYTF TGTGCCAGCAGCACTACAGGGGGCGTCGATGGCTACACCTTC
TRBJ1-2 TRBD1 TRBV13 NA 17 CASSLSLTGPSRKSYTF TGTGCCAGCAGCTTATCCCTGACAGGGCCGTCCAGGAAAAGCTACACCTTC
TRBJ2-7 TRBD1 TRBV7-6 NA 16 CASSYYSGTGRYEQYF TGTGCCAGCAGTTACTACTCCGGGACAGGGAGGTACGAGCAGTACTTC
TRBJ2-3 NA TRBV6-6 NA 14 CASSYDAVADTQYF TGTGCCAGCAGTTATGACGCGGTTGCAGATACGCAGTATTTT
TRBJ1-6 NA TRBV27 few 14 CASSLLQGSSPLHF TGTGCCAGCAGTTTACTACAGGGAAGTTCACCCCTCCACTTT
TRBJ1-3 TRBD1 TRBV11-2 NA 14 CASSQDRTGNTIYF TGTGCCAGCAGCCAGGACAGGACTGGAAACACCATATATTTT
TRBJ2-3 NA TRBV4-1 NA 16 CASSPLGGGSTDTQYF TGCGCCAGCAGCCCCCTGGGAGGGGGAAGCACAGATACGCAGTATTTT
TRBJ2-7 TRBD2 TRBV7-9 NA 18 CASSSIDTLAGGQYEQYF TGTGCCAGCAGCTCCATCGATACCTTAGCGGGAGGGCAATACGAGCAGTACTTC
TRBJ2-7 NA TRBV19 once 13 CASARGGTYEQYF TGTGCCAGCGCACGGGGTGGTACCTACGAGCAGTACTTC
TRBJ1-2 NA TRBV19 few 13 CASTSPRLYGYTF TGTGCCAGTACAAGCCCCCGGTTATATGGCTACACCTTC
TRBJ1-5 NA TRBV7-9 NA 13 CASGTGVGQPQHF TGTGCCAGCGGTACCGGGGTAGGTCAGCCCCAGCATTTT
TRBJ1-3 TRBD1 TRBV2 NA 15 CASSSTGGYGNTIYF TGTGCCAGCAGTTCAACAGGGGGATATGGAAACACCATATATTTT
TRBJ2-1 NA TRBV11-3 NA 15 CASSLEVVQPSEQFF TGTGCCAGCAGCTTAGAAGTCGTCCAACCCAGTGAGCAGTTCTTC
TRBJ2-3 TRBD2 TRBV4-2 NA 15 CASSGLAGDSDTQYF TGTGCCAGCAGCGGGCTAGCGGGAGACTCAGATACGCAGTATTTT
TRBJ1-6 TRBD1 TRBV27 NA 16 CASSTRQGSYNSPLHF TGTGCCAGCAGTACGAGACAGGGCTCCTATAATTCACCCCTCCACTTT
TRBJ2-5 NA TRBV11-2 NA 13 CASSARSGKTQYF TGTGCCAGCAGCGCCCGGAGCGGAAAGACCCAGTACTTC
TRBJ2-1 NA TRBV28 NA 11 CASSFSDEQFF TGTGCCAGCAGTTTCAGCGATGAGCAGTTCTTC
TRBJ1-2 NA TRBV9 NA 13 CASSGGVPRGYTF TGTGCCAGCAGCGGGGGGGTCCCGAGGGGCTACACCTTC
TRBJ2-7 NA TRBV27 once 13 CASSGNSGYEQYF TGTGCCAGCAGCGGGAACAGTGGCTACGAGCAGTACTTC
TRBJ2-3 NA TRBV7-3 once 15 CASSLTGGRTDTQYF TGTGCCAGCAGCTTAACGGGGGGGCGGACAGATACGCAGTATTTT
TRBJ2-7 TRBD1 TRBV29-1 NA 12 CSVARGSYEQYF TGCAGCGTTGCCAGGGGGTCCTACGAGCAGTACTTC
TRBJ1-2 NA TRBV28 NA 12 CASRGRGYGYTF TGTGCCAGCAGAGGACGGGGCTATGGCTACACCTTC
TRBJ1-5 NA TRBV4-3 NA 15 CASSQELGSNQPQHF TGCGCCAGCAGCCAAGAACTCGGTAGCAATCAGCCCCAGCATTTT
TRBJ2-1 NA TRBV29-1 NA 13 CSVYLGSYNEQFF TGCAGCGTGTACCTAGGCTCCTACAATGAGCAGTTCTTC
TRBJ1-1 TRBD1 TRBV28 once 16 CASSLYLDRGDTEAFF TGTGCCAGCAGTTTATACTTGGACAGGGGGGACACTGAAGCTTTCTTT
TRBJ2-2 NA TRBV9 NA 13 CASSPQQGGELFF TGTGCCAGCAGCCCCCAGCAGGGCGGGGAGCTGTTTTTT
TRBJ1-1 NA TRBV14 NA 13 CASQRRTNTEAFF TGTGCCAGCCAGAGGCGGACTAACACTGAAGCTTTCTTT
TRBJ1-6 NA TRBV19 NA 14 CASTPGGDNSPLHF TGTGCCAGTACCCCCGGCGGGGATAATTCACCCCTCCACTTT
TRBJ2-3 NA TRBV27 NA 13 CASSLGGPDTQYF TGTGCCAGCAGTTTAGGTGGGCCAGATACGCAGTATTTT
TRBJ2-1 TRBD2 TRBV7-2 once 16 CASSPPGLAGGTEQFF TGTGCCAGCAGCCCCCCCGGACTAGCGGGAGGGACTGAGCAGTTCTTC
TRBJ2-1 NA TRBV29-1 NA 14 CSGAKRVSYNEQFF TGCAGCGGGGCCAAGCGGGTCTCCTACAATGAGCAGTTCTTC
TRBJ2-1 TRBD2 TRBV2 NA 15 CASSYTSGSYNEQFF TGTGCCAGCAGTTATACTAGCGGGAGTTACAATGAGCAGTTCTTC
TRBJ1-2 TRBD1 TRBV28 NA 16 CASSPMPGTGAYGYTF TGTGCCAGCAGTCCTATGCCCGGGACAGGGGCATATGGCTACACCTTC
TRBJ1-2 TRBD1 TRBV4-3 NA 14 CASSQQDRARGYTF TGCGCCAGCAGCCAACAAGACAGGGCACGCGGCTACACCTTC